This entry describes one TCR beta chain. Seattle patients were enrolled while actively infected and followed longitudinally. In the original workflow: Counts of nucleated cells, estimated from reference gene primer amplification, were obtained. Some clones are missing from TCRdb's copy, which holds only in-frame ones; the method was immunoSEQ multiplex PCR. Clonal size and the V and J genes are those of that table, whereas D and trimming came from the DNA. The sample holds roughly 300,000 clones; 70% to 85% are singletons and the top ten take approximately 1.5%. This entry is derived from a study of blood T cell repertoires in COVID-19. As for the study in general: There were acute and convalescent COVID-19 samples, and they came from the United States, Italy and Spain. The analysed material was cDNA or gDNA that came from T cells, B-cell-depleted T cells, or PBMCs.

The CDR3 runs to 14 residues. The germline gives CDR1 MGHRA, CDR2 YSYEKL. With 0 bases removed from V and 4 bases from J, the gap between germline ends came to 9 bases. The specimen was peripheral blood. The rearrangement links TRBV4-1 to TRBJ1-2; D unclear. The sequence came from a human donor with COVID-19, enrolled during active disease. The donor label of this sample is uncertain. This chain's CDR3 is CASSQDGVLYGYTF. DNA of the CDR3: TGCGCCAGCAGCCAAGACGGGGTTCTCTATGGCTACACCTTC.